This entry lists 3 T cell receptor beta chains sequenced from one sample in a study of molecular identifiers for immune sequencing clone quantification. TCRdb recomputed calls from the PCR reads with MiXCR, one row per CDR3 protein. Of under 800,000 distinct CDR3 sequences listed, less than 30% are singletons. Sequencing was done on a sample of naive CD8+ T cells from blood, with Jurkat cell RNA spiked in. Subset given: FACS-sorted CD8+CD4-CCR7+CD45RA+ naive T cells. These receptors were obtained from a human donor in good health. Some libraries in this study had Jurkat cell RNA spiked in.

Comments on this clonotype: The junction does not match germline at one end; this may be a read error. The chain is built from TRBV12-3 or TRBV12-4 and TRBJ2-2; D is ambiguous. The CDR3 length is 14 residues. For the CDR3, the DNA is TGTGCCAGCATTTTAGGGCTTAACACCGGGGAGCTGTTTTTT. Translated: CASILGLNTGELFF.

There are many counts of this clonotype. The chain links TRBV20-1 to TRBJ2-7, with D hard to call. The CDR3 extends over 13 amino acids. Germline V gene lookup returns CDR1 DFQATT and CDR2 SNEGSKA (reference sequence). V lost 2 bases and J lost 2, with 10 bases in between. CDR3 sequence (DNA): TGCAGTGCTAGACCGACACTGACCTACGAGCAGTACTTC. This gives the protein CSARPTLTYEQYF.

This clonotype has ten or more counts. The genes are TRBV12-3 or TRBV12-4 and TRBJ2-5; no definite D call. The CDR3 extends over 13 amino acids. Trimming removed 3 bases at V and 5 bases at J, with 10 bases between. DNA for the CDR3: TGTGCCAGCAGTTTTCTTCCCTCGGAGACCCAGTACTTC. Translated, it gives CASSFLPSETQYF.